A selection of T cell receptor beta chains follows, all from one sample in a study of cytomegalovirus exposure and HLA in healthy donors. Libraries were prepared by immunoSEQ multiplex PCR; TCRdb keeps only in-frame clonotypes and omits some of them. The data hold under 200,000 clones, with just under 80% observed a single time. Sequencing was performed on PBMCs. The receptors come from a woman aged 30 to 39 in good health and CMV-seropositive. The CDR3 runs from the conserved cysteine through the conserved F or W. A D gene is named only where the DNA matches it firmly. Clone size appears in some rows only: once, few, many, or a class for an expanded clone.

DNA: TGTGCCAGCAGCGTGGGACAGGGGAGGAACACCATATATTTT
CDR3: CASSVGQGRNTIYF
J: TRBJ1-3
size: NA
length: 14
V: TRBV9
D: TRBD1

DNA: TGTGCCAGCAGTTACAGCCAGGGCGCCAATGAGCAGTTCTTC
CDR3: CASSYSQGANEQFF
J: TRBJ2-1
size: NA
length: 14
V: TRBV6-5
D: NA

DNA: TGTGCCAGCAGCCCTCAACTAATGATGTTAGGCAATCAGCCCCAGCATTTT
CDR3: CASSPQLMMLGNQPQHF
J: TRBJ1-5
size: once
length: 17
V: TRBV7-2
D: NA

DNA: TGTGCCAGCAGGTTCGAGAGGAGTGCAGAGACCCAGTACTTC
CDR3: CASRFERSAETQYF
J: TRBJ2-5
size: NA
length: 14
V: TRBV5-6
D: NA

DNA: TGTGCCAGCAGCTTCCAGGGTGAGGCCTACGAGCAGTACTTC
CDR3: CASSFQGEAYEQYF
J: TRBJ2-7
size: NA
length: 14
V: TRBV7-9
D: NA

DNA: TGCGCCAGCAGCTTGACAGGGCCGGGAAACATTCAGTACTTC
CDR3: CASSLTGPGNIQYF
J: TRBJ2-4
size: NA
length: 14
V: TRBV5-1
D: NA

DNA: TGCAGCGCCGGAGGGCCTTCCGAGCAGTACTTC
CDR3: CSAGGPSEQYF
J: TRBJ2-7
size: few
length: 11
V: TRBV29-1
D: NA

DNA: TGTGCCAGCACGGCCGGGACAGATCTCGGCGAGCAGTACTTC
CDR3: CASTAGTDLGEQYF
J: TRBJ2-7
size: NA
length: 14
V: TRBV6-1
D: TRBD1

DNA: TGTGCCAGCAGCACAGGCGACAGGGGTGAAGCTTTCTTT
CDR3: CASSTGDRGEAFF
J: TRBJ1-1
size: NA
length: 13
V: TRBV7-2
D: TRBD1

DNA: TGTGCCAGCAGTGAGGGACAGGGGAGGACCCCAAACTATGGCTACACCTTC
CDR3: CASSEGQGRTPNYGYTF
J: TRBJ1-2
size: NA
length: 17
V: TRBV2
D: TRBD1

DNA: TGCGCCAGCAGCCCAGACAGGGCGGAAGGAACTGAAGCTTTCTTT
CDR3: CASSPDRAEGTEAFF
J: TRBJ1-1
size: NA
length: 15
V: TRBV23-1
D: TRBD1

DNA: TGTGCCAGCAGCCTATTAGCGGGAGGTGACGAGCAGTACTTC
CDR3: CASSLLAGGDEQYF
J: TRBJ2-7
size: NA
length: 14
V: TRBV11-2
D: TRBD2

DNA: TGTGCCAGCAGTGTCGCCGGGACAGGTGGGAATCAGCCCCAGCATTTT
CDR3: CASSVAGTGGNQPQHF
J: TRBJ1-5
size: NA
length: 16
V: TRBV28
D: TRBD1